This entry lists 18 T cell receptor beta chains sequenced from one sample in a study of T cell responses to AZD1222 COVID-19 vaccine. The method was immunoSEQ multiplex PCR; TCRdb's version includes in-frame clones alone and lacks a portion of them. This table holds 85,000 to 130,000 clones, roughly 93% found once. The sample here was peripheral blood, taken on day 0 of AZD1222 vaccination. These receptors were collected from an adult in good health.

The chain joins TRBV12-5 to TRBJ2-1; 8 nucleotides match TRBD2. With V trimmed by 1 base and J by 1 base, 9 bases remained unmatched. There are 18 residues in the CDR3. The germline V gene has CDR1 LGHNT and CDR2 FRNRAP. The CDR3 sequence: CASGLEPSGSQSYNEQFF. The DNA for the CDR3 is TGTGCTAGTGGTTTGGAGCCCAGCGGGAGTCAATCCTACAATGAGCAGTTCTTC.

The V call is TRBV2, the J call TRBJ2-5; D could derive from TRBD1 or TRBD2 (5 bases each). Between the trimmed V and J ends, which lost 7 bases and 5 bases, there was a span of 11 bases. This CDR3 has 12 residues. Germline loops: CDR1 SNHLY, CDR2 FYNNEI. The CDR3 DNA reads TGTGCCAGCAAGGGACCTGGGGAGACCCAGTACTTC. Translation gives CASKGPGETQYF.

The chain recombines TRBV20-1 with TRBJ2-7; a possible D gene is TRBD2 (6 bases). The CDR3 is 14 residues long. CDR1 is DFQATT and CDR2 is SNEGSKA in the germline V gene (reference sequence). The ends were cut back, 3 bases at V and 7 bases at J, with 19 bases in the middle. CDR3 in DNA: TGCAGTGCTAGTGGGCTCTTAGCGGTGCGTGAGCAGTACTTC. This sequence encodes CSASGLLAVREQYF.

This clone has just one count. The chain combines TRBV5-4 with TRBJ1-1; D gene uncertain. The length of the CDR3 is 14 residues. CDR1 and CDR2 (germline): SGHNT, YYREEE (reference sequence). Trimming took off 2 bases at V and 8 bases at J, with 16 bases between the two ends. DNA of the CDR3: TGTGCCAGCAGCTTTCGGTCCGCCGTCGGGGAAGCTTTCTTT. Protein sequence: CASSFRSAVGEAFF.

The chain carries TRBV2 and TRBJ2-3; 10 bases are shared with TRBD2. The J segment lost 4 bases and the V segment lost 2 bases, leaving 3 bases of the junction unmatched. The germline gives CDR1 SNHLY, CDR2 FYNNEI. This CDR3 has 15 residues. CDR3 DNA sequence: TGTGCCAGCAGTGAAACAGCGGGAGGGGCAGATACGCAGTATTTT. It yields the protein CASSETAGGADTQYF.

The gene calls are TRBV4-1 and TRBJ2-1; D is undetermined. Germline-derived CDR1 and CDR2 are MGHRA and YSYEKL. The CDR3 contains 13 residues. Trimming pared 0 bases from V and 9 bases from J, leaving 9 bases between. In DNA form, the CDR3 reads TGCGCCAGCAGCCAAGAAAGGACGCGTGAGCAGTTCTTC. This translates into CASSQERTREQFF.

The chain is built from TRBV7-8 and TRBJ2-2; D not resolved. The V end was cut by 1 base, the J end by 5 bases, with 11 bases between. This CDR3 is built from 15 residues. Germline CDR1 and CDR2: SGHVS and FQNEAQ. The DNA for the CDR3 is TGTGCCAGCAGCTTAGATATTGACGGTACCGGGGAGCTGTTTTTT. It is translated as CASSLDIDGTGELFF.

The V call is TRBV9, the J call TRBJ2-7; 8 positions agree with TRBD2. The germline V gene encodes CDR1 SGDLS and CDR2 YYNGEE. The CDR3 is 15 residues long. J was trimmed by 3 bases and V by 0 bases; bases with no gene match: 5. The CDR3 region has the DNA TGTGCCAGCAGCGTAGGGACTAGCCGGGACTACGAGCAGTACTTC. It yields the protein CASSVGTSRDYEQYF.

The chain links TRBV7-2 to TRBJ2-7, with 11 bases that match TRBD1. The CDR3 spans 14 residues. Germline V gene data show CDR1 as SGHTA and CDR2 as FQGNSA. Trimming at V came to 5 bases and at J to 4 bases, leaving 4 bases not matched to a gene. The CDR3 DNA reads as TGTGCCAGCAGCCAGGACAGGGGGCCGTACGAGCAGTACTTC. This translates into CASSQDRGPYEQYF.

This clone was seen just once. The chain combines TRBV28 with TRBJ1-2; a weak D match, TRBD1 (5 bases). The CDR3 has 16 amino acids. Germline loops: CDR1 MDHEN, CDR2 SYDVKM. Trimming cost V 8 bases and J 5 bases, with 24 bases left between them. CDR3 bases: TGTGCCAGCGTTGGTGCGGCCGACAGCAGCTCGTATGGCTACACCTTC. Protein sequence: CASVGAADSSSYGYTF.

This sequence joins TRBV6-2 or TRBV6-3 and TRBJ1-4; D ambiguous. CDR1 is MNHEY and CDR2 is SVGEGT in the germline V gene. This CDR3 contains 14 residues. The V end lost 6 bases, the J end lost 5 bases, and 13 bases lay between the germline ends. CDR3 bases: TGTGCCAGCAGCCAAGATTACATCAATGAAAAACTGTTTTTT. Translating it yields CASSQDYINEKLFF.

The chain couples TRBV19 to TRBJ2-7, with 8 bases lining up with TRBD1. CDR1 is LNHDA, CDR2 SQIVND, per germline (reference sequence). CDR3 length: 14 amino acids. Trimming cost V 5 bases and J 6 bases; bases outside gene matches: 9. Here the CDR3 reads CASSVGQVFREQYF. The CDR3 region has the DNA TGTGCCAGTAGTGTGGGACAGGTCTTCCGCGAGCAGTACTTC.

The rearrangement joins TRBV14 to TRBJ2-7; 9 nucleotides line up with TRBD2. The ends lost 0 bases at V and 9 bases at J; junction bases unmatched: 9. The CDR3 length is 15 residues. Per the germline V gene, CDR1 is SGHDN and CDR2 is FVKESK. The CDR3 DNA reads TGTGCCAGCAGCCAAGACCAGCTAGCGGGGAAATCGCAGTACTTC. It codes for CASSQDQLAGKSQYF. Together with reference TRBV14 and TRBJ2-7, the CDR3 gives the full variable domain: EAGVTQFPSHSVIEKGQTVTLRCDPISGHDNLYWYRRVMGKEIKFLLHFVKESKQDESGMPNNRFLAERTGGTYSTLKVQPAELEDSGVYFCASSQDQLAGKSQYFGPGTRLTVT.

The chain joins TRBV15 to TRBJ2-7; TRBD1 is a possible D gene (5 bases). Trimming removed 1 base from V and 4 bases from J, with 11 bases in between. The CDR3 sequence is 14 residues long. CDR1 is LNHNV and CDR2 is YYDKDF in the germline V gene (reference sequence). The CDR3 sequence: CATSRAGLGYEQYF. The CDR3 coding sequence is TGTGCCACCAGCAGAGCAGGGCTTGGGTACGAGCAGTACTTC.

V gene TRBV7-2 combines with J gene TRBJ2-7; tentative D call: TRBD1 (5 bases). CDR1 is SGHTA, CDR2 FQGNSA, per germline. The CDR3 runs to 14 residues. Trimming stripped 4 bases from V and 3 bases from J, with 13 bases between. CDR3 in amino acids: CASSWGGSGYEQYF. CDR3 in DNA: TGTGCCAGCAGCTGGGGCGGATCCGGCTACGAGCAGTACTTC.

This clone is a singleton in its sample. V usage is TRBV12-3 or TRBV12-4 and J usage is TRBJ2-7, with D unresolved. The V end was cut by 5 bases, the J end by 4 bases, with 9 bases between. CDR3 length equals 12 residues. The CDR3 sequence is CASSADEYEQYF. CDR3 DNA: TGTGCCAGCAGTGCGGACGAATACGAGCAGTACTTC.

In DNA form, the CDR3 reads TGTGCCAGCTCAACCCGACAGGGATTCTATAATTCACCCCTCCACTTT. Its protein is CASSTRQGFYNSPLHF. The chain uses TRBV18 and TRBJ1-6; 7 positions match TRBD1. Trimming cost V 5 bases and J 3 bases; bases outside gene matches: 7. There are 16 residues in the CDR3. Germline V gene lookup returns CDR1 KGHSH and CDR2 LQKENI.

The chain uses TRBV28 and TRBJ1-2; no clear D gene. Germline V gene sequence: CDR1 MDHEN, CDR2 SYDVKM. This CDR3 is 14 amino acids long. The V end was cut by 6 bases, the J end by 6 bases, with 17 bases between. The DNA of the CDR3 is TGTGCCAGCAGCCTGGCTCCTGCGATCCATGGCTACACCTTC. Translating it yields CASSLAPAIHGYTF.